Sequencing of this T cell receptor (beta chain) was carried out in a study of technical replicates of blood from a handful of donors. Here immunoSEQ multiplex PCR was the method, and the copy in TCRdb shows in-frame clones only, minus some. The sample has roughly 15,000 clones, around four fifths seen once; the top ten hold around 12%. This CDR3 comprises 15 residues. CDR1 MDHEN and CDR2 SYDVKM come from the germline V gene. The V gene lost 1 base and the J gene lost 0 bases, with 8 bases spanning the gap. The TCR comes from a human donor in good health. The sequenced sample consisted of PBMCs. The rearrangement joins TRBV28 to TRBJ2-3; D is undetermined. The CDR3 nucleotides read TGTGCCAGCAGTTTATACGGTTCTAGCACAGATACGCAGTATTTT. Translated: CASSLYGSSTDTQYF.